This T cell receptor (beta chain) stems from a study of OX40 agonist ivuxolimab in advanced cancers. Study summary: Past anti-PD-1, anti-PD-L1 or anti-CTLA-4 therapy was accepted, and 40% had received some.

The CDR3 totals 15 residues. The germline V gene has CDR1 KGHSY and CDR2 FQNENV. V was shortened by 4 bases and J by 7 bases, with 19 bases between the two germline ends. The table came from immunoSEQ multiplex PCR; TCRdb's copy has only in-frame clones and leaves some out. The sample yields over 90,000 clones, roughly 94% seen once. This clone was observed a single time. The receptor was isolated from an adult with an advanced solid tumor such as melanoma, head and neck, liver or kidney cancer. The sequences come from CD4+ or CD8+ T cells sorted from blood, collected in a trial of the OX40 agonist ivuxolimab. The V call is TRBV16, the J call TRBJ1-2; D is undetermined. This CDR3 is CASSPPKGLEGGYTF. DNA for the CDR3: TGTGCCAGCAGCCCTCCGAAAGGACTAGAAGGTGGCTACACCTTC.